This T cell receptor beta chain was found in a study of OX40 agonist ivuxolimab in advanced cancers. Libraries were prepared by immunoSEQ multiplex PCR; TCRdb keeps only in-frame clonotypes and omits some of them. The sample holds 40,000 to 60,000 clones, 80% to 95% seen once. The CDR3 contains 16 residues. Germline V gives CDR1 MNHEY, CDR2 SVGAGI. Trimming at V came to 2 bases and at J to 7 bases, leaving 10 bases not matched to a gene. Sequenced here: CD4+ or CD8+ T cells sorted from blood, sampled in a trial of the OX40 agonist ivuxolimab. This clonotype was sampled from an adult with an advanced solid tumor such as melanoma, head and neck, liver or kidney cancer. The chain has TRBV6-5 and TRBJ1-1; the match to TRBD1 covers 10 bases. The CDR3 loop reads CASSYTAGTGAFEAFF. Here the CDR3 DNA reads TGTGCCAGCAGTTACACGGCCGGGACAGGGGCGTTTGAAGCTTTCTTT.